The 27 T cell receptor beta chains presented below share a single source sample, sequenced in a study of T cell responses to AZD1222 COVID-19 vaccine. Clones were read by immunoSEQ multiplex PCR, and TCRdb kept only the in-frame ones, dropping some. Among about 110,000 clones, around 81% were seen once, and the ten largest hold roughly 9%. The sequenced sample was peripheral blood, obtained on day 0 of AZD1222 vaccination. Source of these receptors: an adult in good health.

The CDR3 spells CATIWGGAVYSPLHF. In DNA form, the CDR3 reads TGTGCCACCATTTGGGGGGGCGCGGTGTATTCACCCCTCCACTTT. This sequence joins TRBV6-5 and TRBJ1-6; possible D gene TRBD1, 6 bases. V was pared by 10 bases and J by 8 bases, with 21 bases between. The CDR3 loop spans 15 amino acids. Germline-derived CDR1 and CDR2 are MNHEY and SVGAGI.

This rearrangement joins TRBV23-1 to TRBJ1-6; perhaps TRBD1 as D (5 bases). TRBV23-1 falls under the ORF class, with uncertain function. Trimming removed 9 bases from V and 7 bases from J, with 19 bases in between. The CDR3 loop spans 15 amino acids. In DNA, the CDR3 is TGCGCCAGTCCGGGGGGGAGTCGTTGGAATTCACCCCTCCACTTT. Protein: CASPGGSRWNSPLHF.

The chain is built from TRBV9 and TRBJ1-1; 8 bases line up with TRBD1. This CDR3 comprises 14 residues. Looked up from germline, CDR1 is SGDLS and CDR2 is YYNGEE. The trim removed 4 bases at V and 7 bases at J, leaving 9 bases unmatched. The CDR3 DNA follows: TGTGCCAGCAGCCCGGGGACAGGCCCCGTTGAAGCTTTCTTT. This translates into CASSPGTGPVEAFF.

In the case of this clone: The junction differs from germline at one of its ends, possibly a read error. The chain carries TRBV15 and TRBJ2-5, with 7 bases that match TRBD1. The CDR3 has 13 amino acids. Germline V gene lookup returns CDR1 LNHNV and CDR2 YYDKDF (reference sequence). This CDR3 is CATSRDRVETQYF. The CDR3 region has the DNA TGTGCCACCAGCCGAGACAGGGTAGAGACCCAGTACTTC. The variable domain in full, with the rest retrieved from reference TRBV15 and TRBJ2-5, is DAMVIQNPRYQVTQFGKPVTLSCSQTLNHNVMYWYQQKSSQAPKLLFHYYDKDFNNEADTPDNFQSRRPNTSFCFLDIRSPGLGDTAMYLCATSRDRVETQYFGPGTRLLVL.

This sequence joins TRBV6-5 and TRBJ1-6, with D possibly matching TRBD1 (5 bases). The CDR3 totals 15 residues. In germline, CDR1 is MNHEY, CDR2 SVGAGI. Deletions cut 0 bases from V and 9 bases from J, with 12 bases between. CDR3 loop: CASSYSFRDGSPLHF. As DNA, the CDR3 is TGTGCCAGCAGTTACTCATTCAGGGATGGTTCACCCCTCCACTTT.

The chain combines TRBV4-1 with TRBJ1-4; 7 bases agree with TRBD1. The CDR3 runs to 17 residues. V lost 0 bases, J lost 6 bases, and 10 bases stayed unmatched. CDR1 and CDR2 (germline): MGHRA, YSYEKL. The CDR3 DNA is TGCGCCAGCAGCCAAGAAGGAGGGGGCGCAGTTTATGAAAAACTGTTTTTT. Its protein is CASSQEGGGAVYEKLFF.

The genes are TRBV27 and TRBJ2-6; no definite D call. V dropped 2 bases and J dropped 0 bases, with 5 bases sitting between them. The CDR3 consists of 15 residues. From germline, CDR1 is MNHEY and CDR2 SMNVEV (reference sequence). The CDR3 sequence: CASSLRSSGANVLTF. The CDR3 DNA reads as TGTGCCAGCAGTTTACGGTCCTCTGGGGCCAACGTCCTGACTTTC.

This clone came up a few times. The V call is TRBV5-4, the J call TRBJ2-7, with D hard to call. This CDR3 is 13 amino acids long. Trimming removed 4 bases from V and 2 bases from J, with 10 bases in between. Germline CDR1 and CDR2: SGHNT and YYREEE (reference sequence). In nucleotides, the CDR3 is TGTGCCAGCAGCCGACCCTCGACCTACGAGCAGTACTTC. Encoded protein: CASSRPSTYEQYF.

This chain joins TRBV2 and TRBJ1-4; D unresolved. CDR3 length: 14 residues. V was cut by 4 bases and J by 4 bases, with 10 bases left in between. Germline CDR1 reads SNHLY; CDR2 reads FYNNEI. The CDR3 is CASSVISRNEKLFF. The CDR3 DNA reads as TGTGCCAGCAGTGTTATCAGCCGTAATGAAAAACTGTTTTTT.

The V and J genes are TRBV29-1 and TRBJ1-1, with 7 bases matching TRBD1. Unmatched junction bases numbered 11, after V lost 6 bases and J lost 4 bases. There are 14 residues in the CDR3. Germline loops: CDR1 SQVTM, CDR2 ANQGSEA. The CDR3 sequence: CSVATQGTSTEAFF. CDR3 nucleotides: TGCAGCGTGGCCACACAGGGGACTAGCACTGAAGCTTTCTTT.

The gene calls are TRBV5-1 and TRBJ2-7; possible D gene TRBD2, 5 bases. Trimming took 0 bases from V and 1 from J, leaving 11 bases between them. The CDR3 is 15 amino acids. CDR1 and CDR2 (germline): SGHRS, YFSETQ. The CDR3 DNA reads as TGCGCCAGCAGCTTGGAGGAAGAGGGTTCCTACGAGCAGTACTTC. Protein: CASSLEEEGSYEQYF.

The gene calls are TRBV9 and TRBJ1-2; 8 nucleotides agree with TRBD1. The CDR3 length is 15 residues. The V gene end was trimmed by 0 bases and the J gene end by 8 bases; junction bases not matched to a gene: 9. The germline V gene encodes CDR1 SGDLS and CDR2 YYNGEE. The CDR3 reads CASSVALAGGKGYTF. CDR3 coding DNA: TGTGCCAGCAGCGTAGCTCTGGCAGGGGGCAAGGGCTACACCTTC.

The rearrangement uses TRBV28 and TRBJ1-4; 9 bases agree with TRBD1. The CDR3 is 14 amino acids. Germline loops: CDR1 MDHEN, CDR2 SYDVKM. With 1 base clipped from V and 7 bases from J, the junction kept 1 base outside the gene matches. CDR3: CASSLYRGLEKLFF. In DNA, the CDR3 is TGTGCCAGCAGTTTATACAGGGGGCTTGAAAAACTGTTTTTT.

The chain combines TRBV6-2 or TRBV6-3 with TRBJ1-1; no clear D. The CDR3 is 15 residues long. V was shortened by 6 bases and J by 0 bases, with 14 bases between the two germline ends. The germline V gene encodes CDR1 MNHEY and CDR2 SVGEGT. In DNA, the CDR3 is TGTGCCAGCAGCCGCGTCGCGACCGTGAACACTGAAGCTTTCTTT. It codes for CASSRVATVNTEAFF.

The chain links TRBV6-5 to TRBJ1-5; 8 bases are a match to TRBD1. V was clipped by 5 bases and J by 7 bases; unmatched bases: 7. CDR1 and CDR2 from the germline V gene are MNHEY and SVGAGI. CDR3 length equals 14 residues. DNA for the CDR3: TGTGCCAGCAGTAATTCAGGGGGCGGGCAGCCCCAGCATTTT. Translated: CASSNSGGGQPQHF.

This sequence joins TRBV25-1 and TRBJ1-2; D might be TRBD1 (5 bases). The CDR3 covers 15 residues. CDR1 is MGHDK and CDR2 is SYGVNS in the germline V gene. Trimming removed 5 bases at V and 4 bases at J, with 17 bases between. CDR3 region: CASSPPGQGLYGYTF. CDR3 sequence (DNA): TGTGCCAGCAGTCCCCCTGGGCAGGGCCTCTATGGCTACACCTTC.

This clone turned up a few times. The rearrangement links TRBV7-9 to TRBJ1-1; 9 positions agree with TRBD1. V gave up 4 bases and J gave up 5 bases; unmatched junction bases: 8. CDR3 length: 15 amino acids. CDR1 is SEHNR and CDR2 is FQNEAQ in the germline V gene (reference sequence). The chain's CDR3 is CASSSRNRGRTEAFF. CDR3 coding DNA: TGTGCCAGCAGCTCCCGGAACAGGGGGCGGACTGAAGCTTTCTTT.

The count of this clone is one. CDR3 in amino acids: CASSLQAGGGETQYF. Here the CDR3 DNA reads TGTGCCAGCAGCTTACAAGCGGGAGGAGGAGAGACCCAGTACTTC. This chain uses TRBV7-2 with TRBJ2-5, with 9 nucleotides matching TRBD2. J gave up 4 bases and V 2 bases, and 5 bases lay outside the gene matches. Germline V gene sequence: CDR1 SGHTA, CDR2 FQGNSA. This CDR3 comprises 15 residues.

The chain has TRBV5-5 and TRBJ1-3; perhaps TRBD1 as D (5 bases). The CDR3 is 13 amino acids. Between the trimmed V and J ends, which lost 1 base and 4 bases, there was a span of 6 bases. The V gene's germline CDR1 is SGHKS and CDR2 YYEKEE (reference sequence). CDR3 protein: CASSLNRGNTIYF. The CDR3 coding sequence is TGTGCCAGCAGCTTGAACAGGGGAAACACCATATATTTT.

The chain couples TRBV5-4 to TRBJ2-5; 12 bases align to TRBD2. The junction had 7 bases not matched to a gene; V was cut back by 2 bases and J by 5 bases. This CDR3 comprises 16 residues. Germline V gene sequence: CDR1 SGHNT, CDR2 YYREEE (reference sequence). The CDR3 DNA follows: TGTGCCAGCAGCTTCCCGACTAGCGGGAGCCCCGAGACCCAGTACTTC. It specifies CASSFPTSGSPETQYF.

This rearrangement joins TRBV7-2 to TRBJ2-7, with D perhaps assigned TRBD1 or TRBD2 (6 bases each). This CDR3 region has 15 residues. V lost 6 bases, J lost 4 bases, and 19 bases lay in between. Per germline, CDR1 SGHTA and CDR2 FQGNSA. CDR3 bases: TGTGCCAGCAGAAGAAACCCCCAGGGGACTTACGAGCAGTACTTC. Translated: CASRRNPQGTYEQYF.

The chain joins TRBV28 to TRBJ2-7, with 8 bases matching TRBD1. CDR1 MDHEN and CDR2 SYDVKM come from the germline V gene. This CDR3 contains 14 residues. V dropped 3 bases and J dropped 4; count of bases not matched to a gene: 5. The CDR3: CASSFTGGQYEQYF. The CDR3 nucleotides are TGTGCCAGCAGTTTTACAGGGGGACAGTACGAGCAGTACTTC.

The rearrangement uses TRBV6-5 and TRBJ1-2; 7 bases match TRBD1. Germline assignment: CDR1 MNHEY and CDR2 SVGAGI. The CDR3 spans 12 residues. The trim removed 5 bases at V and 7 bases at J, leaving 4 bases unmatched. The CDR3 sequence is CASSRSGGGYTF. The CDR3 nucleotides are TGTGCCAGCAGTCGCTCAGGGGGTGGCTACACCTTC.

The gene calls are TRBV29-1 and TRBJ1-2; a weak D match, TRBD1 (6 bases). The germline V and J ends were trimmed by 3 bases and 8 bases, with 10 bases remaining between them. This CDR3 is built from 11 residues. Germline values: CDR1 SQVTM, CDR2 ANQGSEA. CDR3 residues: CSVDGGGGYTF. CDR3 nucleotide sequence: TGCAGCGTTGACGGCGGGGGCGGCTACACCTTC.

The CDR3 DNA reads TGTGCCAGCAGTTCGAGGGAAAGGGCTCAGCCCCAGCATTTT. It translates to CASSSRERAQPQHF. The chain recombines TRBV28 with TRBJ1-5; no reliable D call. The CDR3 totals 14 residues. Trimming left V 4 bases short and J 6 bases short, with 13 bases between. Germline-derived CDR1 and CDR2 are MDHEN and SYDVKM.

The DNA of the CDR3 is TGTGCCAGCAGTGATCCGGGACTAGCGGGAGGGCAGTCCTACGAGCAGTACTTC. Protein sequence: CASSDPGLAGGQSYEQYF. This chain joins TRBV28 and TRBJ2-7; 16 nucleotides agree with TRBD2. After removal of 5 bases from V and 1 base from J, the junction contained 8 bases not matched to a gene. Per the germline V gene, CDR1 is MDHEN and CDR2 is SYDVKM. CDR3 length: 18 amino acids.

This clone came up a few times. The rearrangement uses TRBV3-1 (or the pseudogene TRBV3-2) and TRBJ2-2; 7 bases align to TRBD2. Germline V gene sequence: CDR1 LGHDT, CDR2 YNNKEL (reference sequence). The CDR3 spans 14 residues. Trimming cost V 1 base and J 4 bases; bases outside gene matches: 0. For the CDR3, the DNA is TGTGCCAGCAGCCAAGGGGGGGGCACCGGGGAGCTGTTTTTT. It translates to CASSQGGGTGELFF.